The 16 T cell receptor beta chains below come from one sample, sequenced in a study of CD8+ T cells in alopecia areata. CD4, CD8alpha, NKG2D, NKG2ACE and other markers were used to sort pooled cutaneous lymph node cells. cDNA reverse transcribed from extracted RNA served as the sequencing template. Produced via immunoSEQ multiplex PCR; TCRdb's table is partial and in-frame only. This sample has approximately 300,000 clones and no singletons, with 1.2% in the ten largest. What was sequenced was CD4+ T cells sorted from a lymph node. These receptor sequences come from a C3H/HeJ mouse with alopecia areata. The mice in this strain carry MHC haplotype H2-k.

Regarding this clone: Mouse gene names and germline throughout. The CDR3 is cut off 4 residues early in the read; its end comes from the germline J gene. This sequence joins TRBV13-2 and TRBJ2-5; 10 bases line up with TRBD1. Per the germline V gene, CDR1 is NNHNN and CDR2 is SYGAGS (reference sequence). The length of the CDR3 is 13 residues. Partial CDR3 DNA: TGTGCCAGCGGGTGGACAGGGGGGGAC. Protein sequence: CASGWTGGD. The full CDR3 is CASGWTGGDTQYF.

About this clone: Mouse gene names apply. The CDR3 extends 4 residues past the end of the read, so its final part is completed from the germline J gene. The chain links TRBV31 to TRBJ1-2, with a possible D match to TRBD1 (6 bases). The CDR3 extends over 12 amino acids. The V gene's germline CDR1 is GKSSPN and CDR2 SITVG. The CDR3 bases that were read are TGTGCCTGGAGCCCACAGGGCCCC. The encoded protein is CAWSPQGP. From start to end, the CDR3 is CAWSPQGPDYTF. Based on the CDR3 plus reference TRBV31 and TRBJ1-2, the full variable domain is AQTIHQWPVAEIKAVGSPLSLGCTIKGKSSPNLYWYWQATGGTLQQLFYSITVGQVESVVQLNLSASRPKDDQFILSTEKLLLSHSGFYLCAWSPQGPDYTFGSGTRLLVI.

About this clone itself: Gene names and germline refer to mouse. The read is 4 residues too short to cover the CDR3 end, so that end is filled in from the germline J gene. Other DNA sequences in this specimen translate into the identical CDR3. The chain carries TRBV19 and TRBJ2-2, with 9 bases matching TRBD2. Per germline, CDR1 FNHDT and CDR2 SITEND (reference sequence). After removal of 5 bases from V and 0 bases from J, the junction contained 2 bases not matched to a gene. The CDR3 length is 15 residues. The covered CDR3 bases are TGTGCCAGCAGCCCTGGGGGGGCAAACACCGGG. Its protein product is CASSPGGANTG. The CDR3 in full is CASSPGGANTGQLYF.

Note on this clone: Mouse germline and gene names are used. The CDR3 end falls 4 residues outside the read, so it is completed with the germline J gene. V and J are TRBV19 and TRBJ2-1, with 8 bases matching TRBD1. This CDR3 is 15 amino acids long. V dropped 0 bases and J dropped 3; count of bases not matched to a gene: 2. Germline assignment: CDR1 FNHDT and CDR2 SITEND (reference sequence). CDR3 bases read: TGTGCCAGCAGTATAGTGGGACAGGTCTATGCT. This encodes CASSIVGQVYA. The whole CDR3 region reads CASSIVGQVYAEQFF.

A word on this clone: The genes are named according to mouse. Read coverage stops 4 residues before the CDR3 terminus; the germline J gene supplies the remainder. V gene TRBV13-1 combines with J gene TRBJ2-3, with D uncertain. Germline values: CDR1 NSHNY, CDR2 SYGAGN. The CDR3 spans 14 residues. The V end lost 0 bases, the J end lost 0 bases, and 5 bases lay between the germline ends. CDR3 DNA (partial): TGTGCCAGCAGTGATGTTGTTAGTGCAGAA. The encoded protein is CASSDVVSAE. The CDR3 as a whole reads CASSDVVSAETLYF.

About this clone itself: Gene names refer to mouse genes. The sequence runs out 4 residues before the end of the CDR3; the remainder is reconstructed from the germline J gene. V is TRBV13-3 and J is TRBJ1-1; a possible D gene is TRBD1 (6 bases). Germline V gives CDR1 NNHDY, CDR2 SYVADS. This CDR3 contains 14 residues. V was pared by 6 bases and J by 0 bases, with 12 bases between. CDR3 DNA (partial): TGTGCCAGCAAATCCGGGACACCAAACACA. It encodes CASKSGTPNT. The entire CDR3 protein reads CASKSGTPNTEVFF.

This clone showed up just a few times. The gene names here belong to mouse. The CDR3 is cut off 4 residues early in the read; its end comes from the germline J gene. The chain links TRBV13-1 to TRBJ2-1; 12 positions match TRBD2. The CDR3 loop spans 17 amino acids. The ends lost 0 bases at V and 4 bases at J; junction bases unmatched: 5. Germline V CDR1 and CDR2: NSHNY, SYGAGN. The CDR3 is CASSDGLGGRWYAEQFF. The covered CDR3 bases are TGTGCCAGCAGTGATGGACTGGGGGGGCGCTGGTATGCT.

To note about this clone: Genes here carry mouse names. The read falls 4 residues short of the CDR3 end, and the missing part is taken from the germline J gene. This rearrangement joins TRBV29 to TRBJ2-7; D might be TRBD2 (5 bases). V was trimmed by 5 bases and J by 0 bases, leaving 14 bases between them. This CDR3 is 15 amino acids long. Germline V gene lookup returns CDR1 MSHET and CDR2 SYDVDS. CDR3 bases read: TGTGCTAGCAGTCCTCCTGGGCTCCTCTCCTAT. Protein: CASSPPGLLSY. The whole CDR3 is CASSPPGLLSYEQYF.

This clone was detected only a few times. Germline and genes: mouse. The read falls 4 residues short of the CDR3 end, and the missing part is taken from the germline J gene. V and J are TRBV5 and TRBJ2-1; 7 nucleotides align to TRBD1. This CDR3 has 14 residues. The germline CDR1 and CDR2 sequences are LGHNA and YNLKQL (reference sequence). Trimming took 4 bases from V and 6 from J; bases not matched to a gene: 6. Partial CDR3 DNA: TGTGCCAGCAGCCCCAACAGGGGTGGTGCT. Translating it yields CASSPNRGGA. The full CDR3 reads CASSPNRGGAEQFF.

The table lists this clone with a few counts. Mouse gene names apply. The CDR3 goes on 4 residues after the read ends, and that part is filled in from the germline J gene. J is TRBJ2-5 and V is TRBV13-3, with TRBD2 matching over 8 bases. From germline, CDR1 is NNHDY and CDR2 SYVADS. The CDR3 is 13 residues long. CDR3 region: CASEKTGEDTQYF. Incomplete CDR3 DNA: TGTGCCAGCGAGAAGACTGGGGAAGAC.

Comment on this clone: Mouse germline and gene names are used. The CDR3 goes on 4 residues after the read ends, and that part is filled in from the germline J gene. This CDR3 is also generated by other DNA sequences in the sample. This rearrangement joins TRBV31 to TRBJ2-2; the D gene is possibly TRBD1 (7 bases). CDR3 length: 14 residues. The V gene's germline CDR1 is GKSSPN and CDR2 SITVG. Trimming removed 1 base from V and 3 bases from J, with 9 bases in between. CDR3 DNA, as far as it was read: TGTGCCTGGAGTCGAGGGGGCGACACCGGG. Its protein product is CAWSRGGDTG. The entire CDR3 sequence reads CAWSRGGDTGQLYF.

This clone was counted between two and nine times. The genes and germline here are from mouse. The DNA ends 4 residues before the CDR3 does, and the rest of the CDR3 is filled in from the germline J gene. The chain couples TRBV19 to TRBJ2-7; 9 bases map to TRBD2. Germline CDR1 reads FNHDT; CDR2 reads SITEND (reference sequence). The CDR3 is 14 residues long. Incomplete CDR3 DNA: TGTGCCAGCAGTATAGTATCTGGGGGGGAT. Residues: CASSIVSGGD. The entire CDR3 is CASSIVSGGDEQYF.

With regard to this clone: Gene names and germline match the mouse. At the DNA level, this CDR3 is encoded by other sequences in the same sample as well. CDR3 DNA (partial): TGCACCTGCAGTGCAACTGGGGGCAAGGAC. This codes for CTCSATGGKD. The full-length CDR3 reads as CTCSATGGKDTQYF. The chain carries TRBV1 and TRBJ2-5; 8 nucleotides line up with TRBD2. The read falls 4 residues short of the CDR3 end, and the missing part is taken from the germline J gene. Germline V gene data show CDR1 as NSQYPW and CDR2 as LRSPGD (reference sequence). CDR3 length: 14 amino acids.

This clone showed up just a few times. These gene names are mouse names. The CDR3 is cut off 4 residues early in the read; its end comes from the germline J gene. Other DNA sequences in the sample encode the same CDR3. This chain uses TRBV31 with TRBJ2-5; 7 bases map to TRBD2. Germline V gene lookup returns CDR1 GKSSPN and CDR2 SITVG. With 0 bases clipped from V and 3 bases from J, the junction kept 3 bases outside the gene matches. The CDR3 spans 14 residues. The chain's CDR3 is CAWSLAGGQDTQYF. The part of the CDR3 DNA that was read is TGTGCCTGGAGTCTCGCTGGGGGTCAAGAC. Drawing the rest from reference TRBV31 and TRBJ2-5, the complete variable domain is AQTIHQWPVAEIKAVGSPLSLGCTIKGKSSPNLYWYWQATGGTLQQLFYSITVGQVESVVQLNLSASRPKDDQFILSTEKLLLSHSGFYLCAWSLAGGQDTQYFGPGTRLLVL.

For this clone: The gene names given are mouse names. Incomplete CDR3 DNA: TGTGCCAGCAGTAAAACAAGTTAT. Amino acid sequence: CASSKTSY. The whole CDR3 sequence reads CASSKTSYEQYF. The rearrangement uses TRBV19 and TRBJ2-7; D unresolved. The observed sequence ends 4 residues before the CDR3 terminus, with the missing tail filled in from the germline J gene. The CDR3 covers 12 residues. Germline-derived CDR1 and CDR2 are FNHDT and SITEND (reference sequence).

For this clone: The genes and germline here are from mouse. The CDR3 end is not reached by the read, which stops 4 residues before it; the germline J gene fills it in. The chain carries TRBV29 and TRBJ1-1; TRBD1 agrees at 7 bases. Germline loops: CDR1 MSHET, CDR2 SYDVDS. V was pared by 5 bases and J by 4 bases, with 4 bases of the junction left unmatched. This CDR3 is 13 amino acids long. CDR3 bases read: TGTGCTAGCAGTCCCGACAGGGCCACA. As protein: CASSPDRAT. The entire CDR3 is CASSPDRATEVFF.